What follows is one T cell receptor (beta chain) and its context. What it recognizes is unknown. Germline and junction disagree at one end, which may indicate a read error. The entry originates in a study of T-cell memory formation after mild COVID-19. Study background: The study found TCR clusters largely donor specific.

The CDR3 length is 15 residues. CDR1 is LGHDT and CDR2 is YNNKEL in the germline V gene (reference sequence). Study outcomes and limitations: Second-wave clones with a day 37 peak had unconfirmed SARS-CoV-2 specificity. Clones contracting across day 15 to 85 had a balanced CD4/CD8 profile; later expanding clones leaned CD4+.

One entry per CDR3 protein results from TCRdb running MiXCR on the 5' RACE reads. The table lists 250,000 to 300,000 distinct CDR3 sequences, under 20% of them singletons. Specimen: PBMCs or a T cell subset sorted from them (not recorded which). The TCR sequence derives from a man aged 18 to 29 who had mild COVID-19 (a few samples of this study predate the infection). Cell type and time point are not known. The rearrangement joins TRBV3-1 to TRBJ1-1; a possible D gene is TRBD1 (5 bases). The DNA of the CDR3 is TGTGCCAGCAGTCAAGGACACCTCATGAACACTGAAGCTTTCTTT. It translates to CASSQGHLMNTEAFF.